The sample holds one count of the clone carrying this T cell receptor (beta chain). What it binds is unknown. Repertoires were generated with immunoSEQ multiplex PCR, while TCRdb's copy carries only in-frame clones and drops some. In the table there are around 150,000 clones, roughly 90% of which are singletons. This entry comes from a study of T cell responses to AZD1222 COVID-19 vaccine. General study findings and limits: Repertoire sampling happened only post peak T cell response. Vaccine-associated CD4 TCRs spanned spike, dominant at 160-218 and 743-854. Donors were largely white British and mainly female; clonal diversity was possibly underestimated.

The TCR originated in an adult who received the AZD1222 COVID-19 vaccine. The input for sequencing was peripheral blood, taken 28 days after the second AZD1222 dose.

This CDR3 reads CASSYSRAGDGYTF. The CDR3 DNA follows: TGTGCCAGCAGTTACTCGCGGGCAGGGGATGGCTACACCTTC. The chain carries TRBV6-5 and TRBJ1-2; possibly TRBD1 for D (6 bases). The germline CDR1 and CDR2 sequences are MNHEY and SVGAGI. The CDR3 covers 14 residues. Deletions cut 0 bases from V and 6 bases from J, with 11 bases between.